This T cell receptor (beta chain) was profiled in a study of molecular identifiers for immune sequencing clone quantification. From roughly 20,000 to 1,000,000 sorted cells, naive CD8 libraries were generated with 10%, 30% or 50% RNA. This CDR3 comprises 12 residues. Germline V CDR1 and CDR2: SGHDT, YYEEEE. With 3 bases removed from V and 9 bases from J, the gap between germline ends came to 12 bases. This clonotype was detected ten times or more. TCRdb fed the PCR reads into MiXCR, producing one record per CDR3 protein. The sample carries about 640,000 distinct CDR3 sequences, just under 20% recorded once.

The receptor was derived from a human donor in good health. Some libraries in this study had Jurkat cell RNA spiked in. Source material: naive CD8+ T cells from blood, with Jurkat cell RNA spiked in. Subset indicated: FACS-sorted CD8+CD4-CCR7+CD45RA+ naive T cells. This chain uses TRBV5-6 with TRBJ2-5; a weak D match, TRBD2 (6 bases). CDR3 amino acids: CASSWGPGAQYF. The CDR3 coding sequence is TGTGCCAGCAGCTGGGGCCCGGGGGCCCAGTACTTC. Using reference TRBV5-6 and TRBJ2-5 for the parts outside the CDR3, the full variable domain is DAGVTQSPTHLIKTRGQQVTLRCSPKSGHDTVSWYQQALGQGPQFIFQYYEEEERQRGNFPDRFSGHQFPNYSSELNVNALLLGDSALYLCASSWGPGAQYFGPGTRLLVL.